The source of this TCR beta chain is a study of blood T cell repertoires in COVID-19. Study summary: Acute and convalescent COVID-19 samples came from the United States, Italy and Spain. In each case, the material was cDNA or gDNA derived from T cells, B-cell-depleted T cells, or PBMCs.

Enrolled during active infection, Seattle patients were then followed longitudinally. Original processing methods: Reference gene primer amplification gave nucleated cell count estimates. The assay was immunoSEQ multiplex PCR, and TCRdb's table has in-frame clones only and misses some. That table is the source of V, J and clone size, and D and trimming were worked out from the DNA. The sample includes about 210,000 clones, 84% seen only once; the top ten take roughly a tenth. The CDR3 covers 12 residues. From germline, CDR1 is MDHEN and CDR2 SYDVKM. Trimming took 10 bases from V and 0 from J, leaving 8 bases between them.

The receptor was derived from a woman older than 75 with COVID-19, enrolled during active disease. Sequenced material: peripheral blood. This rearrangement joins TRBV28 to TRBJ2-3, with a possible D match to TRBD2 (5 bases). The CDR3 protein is CATEGSTDTQYF. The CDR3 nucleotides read TGTGCCACCGAGGGAAGCACAGATACGCAGTATTTT.